This TCR beta chain came from a study of cytomegalovirus exposure and HLA in healthy donors (dated by TCRdb to between 2016 and 2019). Concerning the study at large: In an earlier analysis of roughly 500 of the donors, around 300 Gb of sequence data and 117 million unique TCR beta sequences from about 190 million T cells were reported. In addition to the first cohort of 666 subjects, a separate validation cohort of under 150 different subjects was used. An earlier analysis of approximately 500 of the donors applied high-throughput TCR beta sequencing to assess whether each TCR beta V gene segment acted as functional or pseudogenic. The study used immunosequencing to profile the T cell repertoires of 600 to 850 subjects and linked those repertoires to cytomegalovirus serostatus. Both class I and class II loci were covered by HLA typing, at four-digit resolution. All discovery cohort repertoires had been generated on a single sequencing platform. Donor age, sex, ethnicity and CMV serostatus were compiled together with the repertoire data. In a later genetic analysis, genome-wide SNP genotypes for about 65% of the roughly 700 donors were used, and that subset was treated as a discovery cohort. The number of donors typed differed by locus, with roughly 629-640 for A, B, C, DRB1 and DQB1, around 500 for DQA1, 600 to 610 for DPA1, and around 430 for DPB1. The genetic ancestry cluster associated with self-reported Caucasian donors included 81% of the 350 to 500 genotyped donors. In a later analysis, previously published TCR beta repertoires from 550 to 700 donors were re-analyzed and high-resolution HLA genotyping was added so that TCR occurrence patterns could be studied. The study aimed to test whether signatures of past pathogen exposure could be identified by cataloging public T cell receptors. An early release covering over 500 HLA-typed donors comprised approximately 300 gigabases of sequencing data and roughly 85 million unique TCR sequences. On average, roughly 250,000 unique TCR beta nucleotide sequences were sequenced per donor among a few hundred genotyped donors of the cohort, with 15% to 20% of those sequences being non-productive. Rather than drawing on any new phenotypic data, the later analysis identified candidate immune exposures from TCR beta sequences and the way those sequences occurred across donors. Several DR-DQ haplotypes were treated as single units for association and clustering because of strong linkage in the cohort. The study combined high-throughput TCR immunosequencing, statistical association of individual TCRs with disease status, and machine learning to predict cytomegalovirus infection status.

Taken from cysteine to phenylalanine, the CDR3 has 14 residues. The entry retains the CDR3 DNA only, 42 bases that are in frame from base 1. At the junction V is shortened by 7 bases and J by 0 bases, with 13 bases in between. The germline V gene provides CDR1 MDHEN and CDR2 SYDVKM. Results the study describes overall, beyond this receptor: Compared with equally common non-associated chains, HLA-associated TCR beta chains in a later analysis were more clonally expanded and had lower generation probabilities. Roughly uniform sequencing depth across donors was assumed in presence/absence analyses, although this assumption may not hold. Most TCR sequences were seen in very few donors, while some public TCRs were found in many individuals. A few of the identified cytomegalovirus-associated TCR beta chains were confirmed in vitro to be specific for cytomegalovirus antigens. Compared with the approximately 700-donor mean, donors in an Asian-associated ancestry cluster had fewer N-insertions in productive TCRs, according to a later genetic analysis. For the cohort, immune exposure information was limited to CMV serostatus. A further reported finding was that TCR beta sequences accurately predicted the HLA-A and HLA-B alleles for most subjects in the first cohort. Linkage disequilibrium might explain the correlated functional status among segregating V segments, but an unknown experimental factor could not be excluded. HLA typing was unavailable for some donors at each locus, so association tests used only the typed subset. Strong co-occurrence of HLA alleles, especially DR and DQ, made assigning TCR associations to individual alleles difficult. According to a later analysis, parvovirus B19, influenza, CMV and Epstein-Barr virus appeared linked to several top co-occurrence clusters. This cohort had only TCR beta chains sequenced, and the lack of alpha or paired-chain data limited which features could be detected. A cluster of highly shared sequence variants was judged likely to represent a technical artifact of the sequencing pipeline. Specific HLA alleles were associated with 15,000 to 20,000 TCR beta sequences at a false discovery rate of 0.05 in a later analysis. In a later analysis, TCR association rates were found to vary across HLA loci, with the most associated TCRs seen for DRB1 alleles and the fewest for HLA-C alleles. It was suggested by the authors that the approach could potentially be generalized to other disease states and immunological phenotypes. A total of 150 or so TCR beta chains were listed by the study as associated with cytomegalovirus. Over 15 rarely observed V segments, including chromosome 9 orphons, were excluded from the earlier analysis of some 590 of the donors because counts were too low. In a later genetic analysis, a missense DCLRE1C variant was associated with V-gene and J-gene trimming of TCR beta chains, and the association was replicated in an independent cohort. In both the original and validation cohorts, the classifier was reported to diagnose cytomegalovirus status with high specificity and sensitivity. Some IMGT-functional V segments, including TRBV6-2 and TRBV6-3, could not be told apart with the 87-base-pair reads, so those segments were excluded. An earlier analysis of approximately 570 of the donors showed that most TCR beta V segments appeared in productive rearrangements either about 87% or about 30% of the time, which broadly matched IMGT annotations. In a later analysis, most CMV-associated TCR beta chains were found to appear HLA-restricted, with HLA associations seemingly driven largely by CMV exposure.

The protocol used for the library was the immunoSEQ multiplex PCR assay. A mixture of 60 forward primers for TCR Vbeta segments and 13 reverse primers for TCR Jbeta segments was used in the multiplex PCR. A multiplex PCR assay on genomic DNA amplified the CDR3 region of rearranged TCR beta genes. On the Illumina HiSeq System, the amplified TCR beta libraries were sequenced as 87-base-pair reads. The paper's processing steps were these. In a later analysis, roughly 80 million unique TCR beta chains were counted across the roughly 700 repertoires, and roughly 10 million of these chains were shared by at least two donors. Raw reads were error-corrected and collapsed into unique sequences by a nearest-neighbor algorithm in which closely related sequences were merged to remove PCR and sequencing errors. To assign V, D and J gene segments, CDR3 sequences were aligned to IMGT reference sequences. Each retained sequence needed at least a six-nucleotide match to both a V gene segment and a J gene segment. A rearrangement counted as productive if the CDR3 had no stop codons and remained in frame with V and J, and every other rearrangement counted as non-productive. CDR3 was defined by IMGT convention, running from the second conserved V-encoded cysteine to the conserved J-encoded phenylalanine. In an earlier analysis of approximately 500 of the donors, sequences lacking an unambiguous match to a single V gene segment were excluded. In an earlier analysis of approximately 550 of the donors, V segments were called functional above 56.7% productive rearrangements and were called segregating when the between-donor standard deviation exceeded 5%. A statistical classification framework was developed to diagnose cytomegalovirus status using the catalog of TCR beta chain sequences. V and J gene assignment, in a later analysis, came from comparing TCR nucleotide sequences with IMGT/GENE-DB human TR gene sequences. In a later analysis, CDR3 sequences and most-parsimonious VDJ recombination scenarios were assigned using the TCRdist pipeline. In a later analysis, each TCR beta chain was defined by its CDR3 amino acid sequence together with its V-gene family, and reads without a unique V-gene family were excluded. As a way to deal with suspected cross-contamination and a sequencing artifact, a later analysis dropped roughly 600 nucleotide sequences that were highly shared and had low generation probability. For each public chain, a later analysis derived a clonal expansion index from normalized ranks of inferred template counts within each repertoire. In a later analysis, generation probabilities were computed using a VDJ recombination model fitted to out-of-frame rearrangements, and the results were checked against IGoR. Hypergeometric tests were used in a later analysis to score TCR-TCR, TCR-HLA and TCR-CMV co-occurrence, with a repertoire-size bias correction applied to the TCR pairs. A later analysis estimated false discovery rates by permuting HLA or CMV assignments 20 times. In a later analysis, co-occurring TCRs were grouped using DBSCAN, with TCRdist sequence similarity added in when clustering inside HLA-allele-positive subsets. Co-occurrence clustering excluded repertoires with fewer than 30,000 or more than 120,000 public chains, plus five with anomalous nucleotide sharing. In TCRdb, the immuneACCESS table is reduced to in-frame sequences with V and J assigned. These tables do not hold every clone; where another copy was compared, an unresolved V gene accounts for under half, and the others remain unexplained. V and J calls and clone size are copied from that table; D and trimming were computed from the DNA. The sample table shows approximately 100,000 clones, and just over 70% are seen once. Roughly 0.76% of the sample goes to the ten largest clones.

The cohort was made up of several hundred healthy bone marrow donors. Cohort members were all nominally healthy when sampled, although unrecorded immune exposures were likely present. The donor tested CMV seronegative and was one of the 352 seronegative cohort members. A peripheral blood sample was collected from each donor, and TCR beta sequencing was performed on peripheral blood mononuclear cells. Genomic DNA extraction from the blood cell samples was performed with the Qiagen DNeasy Blood Extraction Kit. A note on this clone: Its target antigen remains unknown. The record has no base qualities; no much larger clone is one base away.

This sequence uses TRBV28 and TRBJ2-7; matching of 6 bases hints at TRBD1 as the D gene. The material sequenced was PBMCs. This receptor was obtained from a boy younger than 18 in good health and CMV-seronegative. The CDR3 region has the sequence CASTHQGSSYEQYF. The nucleotide sequence is given as TGTGCCAGCACCCACCAGGGGTCCTCCTACGAGCAGTACTTC. When the CDR3 is completed using the reference TRBV28 and TRBJ2-7 genes on either side, the full variable domain is DVKVTQSSRYLVKRTGEKVFLECVQDMDHENMFWYRQDPGLGLRLIYFSYDVKMKEKGDIPEGYSVSREKKERFSLILESASTNQTSMYLCASTHQGSSYEQYFGPGTRLTVT.